What follows is one TCR beta chain and its context. This record comes from a study of blood T cell repertoires in COVID-19. Study background: Samples taken during acute and convalescent COVID-19 were collected in the United States, Italy and Spain. From T cells, B-cell-depleted T cells, or PBMCs came the material, which was cDNA or gDNA.

Authors' methods: Amplification from reference gene primers served as the basis for estimated nucleated cell counts. TCRdb keeps only in-frame clones here, not all; method: immunoSEQ multiplex PCR. V and J calls and clone size are as listed in that table; D and trimming were resolved from the DNA. Of approximately 48,000 clones in the sample, approximately 85% were seen once. The CDR3 is made up of 14 amino acids. Germline assignment: CDR1 MNHEY and CDR2 SMNVEV (reference sequence). Unmatched junction bases numbered 9, after V lost 6 bases and J lost 8 bases. The sequence was obtained from a man in his 60s with acute or convalescent COVID-19. Sequencing was done on a sample of peripheral blood. The V and J genes are TRBV27 and TRBJ1-2, with 10 nucleotides matching TRBD1. The CDR3 nucleotides are TGTGCCAGCAGCACCGGGACAGGGGTGCGGGGCTACACCTTC. Its translation is CASSTGTGVRGYTF.